This TCR beta chain originates from a study of tumor-infiltrating lymphocytes in localized non-small cell lung cancer. Study context: Tumor tissue and non-adjacent uninvolved lung came from each patient.

The CDR3 runs to 14 residues. Germline CDR1 and CDR2: KGHSH and LQKENI. Trimming pared 3 bases from V and 4 bases from J, leaving 10 bases between. Notes on the study in general: Tumors had more T cell infiltration than uninvolved lung, per TCRbeta sequencing and CD3 counts.

In regard to this clone: Antigen unknown.

Libraries were prepared by immunoSEQ multiplex PCR; TCRdb keeps only in-frame clonotypes and omits some of them. Altogether over 5,500 clones are present, about 57% being singletons, with the ten largest covering approximately 13%. The rearrangement links TRBV18 to TRBJ1-5, with D possibly TRBD1 on 5 matching bases. The sequenced sample consisted of lung tumor tissue. This receptor was obtained from a human donor with non-small cell lung cancer. The CDR3 coding sequence is TGTGCCAGCTCACCTGACAGCGGGAATCAGCCCCAGCATTTT. It translates to CASSPDSGNQPQHF.